These 9 T cell receptor beta chains came from one sample sequenced in a study of cytomegalovirus exposure and HLA in healthy donors. It was with 60 Vbeta and 13 Jbeta primers that the PCR ran. The protocol was immunoSEQ multiplex PCR, while the TCRdb copy is restricted to in-frame clones and leaves out a portion. The sample holds some 150,000 clones; 60% to 85% are singletons and the top ten take 2.5% to 3.5%. The specimen sequenced was PBMCs. The receptors shown here come from a man aged 35-49 years in good health and CMV-seropositive.

This rearrangement joins TRBV5-6 to TRBJ1-1, with unresolved D. Germline CDR1 is SGHDT and CDR2 is YYEEEE. The germline V and J ends were trimmed by 0 bases and 8 bases, with 8 bases remaining between them. CDR3 length: 12 amino acids. The CDR3 DNA reads as TGTGCCAGCAGCTTGGACAGATCCGAAGCTTTCTTT. Protein sequence: CASSLDRSEAFF.

The chain links TRBV6-1 to TRBJ1-1; 7 bases align to TRBD1. The junction had 7 bases not matched to a gene; V was cut back by 10 bases and J by 5 bases. CDR1 MNHNS and CDR2 SASEGT come from the germline V gene. The CDR3 covers 12 residues. The DNA for the CDR3 is TGTGCCACCGAACAGGGGAGGACTGAAGCTTTCTTT. It is translated as CATEQGRTEAFF.

Of note for this clone: Other nucleotide sequences from this sample produce the same CDR3. V usage is TRBV2 and J usage is TRBJ1-1; D is perhaps TRBD1 (6 bases). The germline V gene has CDR1 SNHLY and CDR2 FYNNEI. This CDR3 is built from 14 residues. Trimming shortened V by 6 bases and J by 2 bases, and 13 bases separated the two germline ends. CDR3 sequence: CASSRTGGNTEAFF. Written as DNA, the CDR3 is TGTGCCAGCAGCCGGACGGGGGGCAACACTGAAGCTTTCTTT.

This chain connects TRBV6-4 to TRBJ2-3; D gene ambiguous. CDR1 MRHNA and CDR2 SNTAGT come from the germline V gene. The V and J ends lost 0 bases and 1 base respectively, with 8 bases between them. This CDR3 spans 15 amino acids. The CDR3 bases are TGTGCCAGCAGTGACTCTCTCCAGGGCACAGATACGCAGTATTTT. Encoded protein: CASSDSLQGTDTQYF.

The CDR3 DNA is TGCGCCAGCAGCTTGATTCGTATGTATTCCTACAATGAGCAGTTCTTC. Translated: CASSLIRMYSYNEQFF. The V call is TRBV5-1, the J call TRBJ2-1; D is uncertain. Germline-derived CDR1 and CDR2 are SGHRS and YFSETQ. This CDR3 contains 16 residues. The germline V and J ends were trimmed by 1 base and 1 base, with 12 bases remaining between them.

CDR3 in amino acids: CASIIVGEQFF. The CDR3 nucleotides are TGTGCCAGCATTATCGTGGGCGAGCAGTTCTTC. The chain combines TRBV25-1 with TRBJ2-1; D is ambiguous. The V end was cut by 7 bases, the J end by 10 bases, with 11 bases between. Germline loops: CDR1 MGHDK, CDR2 SYGVNS. The CDR3 loop spans 11 amino acids.

The chain employs TRBV9 and TRBJ1-6, with D perhaps TRBD1 (5 bases). Germline V gene data show CDR1 as SGDLS and CDR2 as YYNGEE. V was trimmed by 6 bases and J by 11 bases, leaving 15 bases between them. CDR3 length equals 13 residues. The CDR3 coding sequence is TGTGCCAGCACGCGGGACGGCAATACACCCCTCCACTTT. Translated, it gives CASTRDGNTPLHF.

By sample share, this clone is medium-sized. This sample includes further DNA sequences coding for the same CDR3. The chain uses TRBV6-5 and TRBJ2-6; no firm D call. Looked up from germline, CDR1 is MNHEY and CDR2 is SVGAGI. The CDR3 totals 15 residues. The ends were cut back, 6 bases at V and 1 base at J, with 10 bases in the middle. CDR3 DNA sequence: TGTGCCAGCAGCCGAGGCTCGTCTGGGGCCAACGTCCTGACTTTC. This encodes CASSRGSSGANVLTF.

The chain recombines TRBV4-2 with TRBJ1-6, with D possibly matching TRBD1 (6 bases). CDR1 is LGHNA and CDR2 is YNFKEQ in the germline V gene. This CDR3 is 14 amino acids long. V was cut by 0 bases and J by 12 bases, with 12 bases left in between. The DNA of the CDR3 is TGTGCCAGCAGCCAAGACAGGGGCATCTTACCCCTCCACTTT. Translation: CASSQDRGILPLHF.